The 3 T cell receptor beta chains given below trace back to one sample, sequenced in a study of T cell changes during pregnancy in multiple sclerosis. Clones were sequenced by immunoSEQ multiplex PCR, and TCRdb holds only the in-frame ones, with some missing. In the table there are some 41,000 clones, roughly 88% of which are singletons. Sequencing used PBMCs (not recorded whether the cells were cultured). Every receptor here comes from a female donor with multiple sclerosis, enrolled in a pregnancy study.

This chain joins TRBV4-1 and TRBJ2-2; D unclear. CDR1 and CDR2 from the germline V gene are MGHRA and YSYEKL. V lost 0 bases and J lost 1, with 6 bases in between. The CDR3 sequence is 15 residues long. CDR3 DNA: TGCGCCAGCAGCCAAGAGCCCCGGAACACCGGGGAGCTGTTTTTT. It yields the protein CASSQEPRNTGELFF.

This sequence joins TRBV7-9 and TRBJ2-1; the match to TRBD2 covers 9 bases. Germline V lookup: CDR1 SEHNR, CDR2 FQNEAQ (reference sequence). The CDR3 runs 15 residues. Trimming removed 5 bases from V and 4 bases from J; junction bases left unmatched: 6. CDR3 sequence (DNA): TGTGCCAGCAGCCCCCGGACTAGCGCTTACAATGAGCAGTTCTTC. Its translation: CASSPRTSAYNEQFF.

The V and J genes are TRBV2 and TRBJ1-5; TRBD1 is a possible D gene (6 bases). Germline V CDR1 and CDR2: SNHLY, FYNNEI. CDR3 length equals 14 residues. Trimming stripped 5 bases from V and 2 bases from J, with 10 bases between. CDR3 in DNA: TGTGCCAGCAGTAACAGGGTGGGCAATCAGCCCCAGCATTTT. As protein: CASSNRVGNQPQHF.